These T cell receptor beta chains were read from a single sample in a study of CD8 T cells in ankylosing spondylitis. TCRdb itself ran the 5' RACE reads through MiXCR, one entry per CDR3 protein. Of about 840,000 distinct CDR3 sequences listed, around 11% are singletons. What was sequenced was blood, either unsorted or a sorted T cell fraction (not recorded which). These receptors originate from a male donor with ankylosing spondylitis. Each CDR3 is given with its conserved first and last residue. Fields, in order: V gene, J gene, clone size, D gene, CDR3 protein, CDR3 DNA. The D gene is left open where the match is weak. Clone size is not always given. Where it is, it says once, few, many or a class for expanded clones.

v_gene: TRBV6-5
j_gene: TRBJ1-1
abundance: -
d_gene: -
CDR3aa: CASSYKGGGTIMNTEAFF
CDR3nt: TGTGCCAGCAGTTACAAGGGAGGGGGGACCATCATGAACACTGAAGCTTTCTTT

v_gene: TRBV12-3/TRBV12-4
j_gene: TRBJ1-2
abundance: few
d_gene: -
CDR3aa: CASSLRELYGYTF
CDR3nt: TGTGCCAGCAGTTTAAGAGAACTCTATGGCTACACCTTC

v_gene: TRBV29-1
j_gene: TRBJ1-1
abundance: few
d_gene: -
CDR3aa: CSVSEGRTMNTEAFF
CDR3nt: TGCAGCGTGTCCGAGGGAAGGACTATGAACACTGAAGCTTTCTTT

v_gene: TRBV20-1
j_gene: TRBJ2-3
abundance: -
d_gene: TRBD1
CDR3aa: CSANRGVADTQYF
CDR3nt: TGCAGTGCTAACAGGGGAGTCGCAGATACGCAGTATTTT

v_gene: TRBV25-1
j_gene: TRBJ2-2
abundance: few
d_gene: -
CDR3aa: CASSESLKGVRELFF
CDR3nt: TGTGCCAGCAGTGAATCCCTAAAGGGAGTGCGAGAGCTGTTTTTT

v_gene: TRBV25-1
j_gene: TRBJ2-5
abundance: few
d_gene: TRBD1
CDR3aa: CASTVSGGAGTQYF
CDR3nt: TGTGCCAGCACCGTCTCAGGGGGCGCGGGGACCCAGTACTTC

v_gene: TRBV3-1
j_gene: TRBJ1-2
abundance: few
d_gene: -
CDR3aa: CASSHGENGYTF
CDR3nt: TGTGCCAGCAGCCATGGCGAGAATGGCTACACCTTC

v_gene: TRBV20-1
j_gene: TRBJ2-1
abundance: few
d_gene: TRBD1
CDR3aa: CSVRTGGGSYEQFF
CDR3nt: TGCAGTGTTAGGACAGGGGGCGGTAGCTATGAGCAGTTCTTC

v_gene: TRBV21-1
j_gene: TRBJ1-5
abundance: many
d_gene: -
CDR3aa: CASSALVGDQPQHF
CDR3nt: TGTGCCAGCAGCGCTTTGGTGGGGGATCAGCCCCAGCATTTT

v_gene: TRBV5-6
j_gene: TRBJ2-5
abundance: many
d_gene: TRBD2
CDR3aa: CASSLKAGGMETQYF
CDR3nt: TGTGCCAGCAGCTTGAAAGCGGGAGGGATGGAGACCCAGTACTTC

v_gene: TRBV10-3
j_gene: TRBJ1-2
abundance: many
d_gene: -
CDR3aa: CAARGSNYGYTF
CDR3nt: TGTGCCGCACGGGGCAGCAACTATGGCTACACCTTC

v_gene: TRBV6-4
j_gene: TRBJ1-2
abundance: -
d_gene: TRBD1
CDR3aa: CASSDRPGTGAFFTF
CDR3nt: TGTGCCAGCAGTGATAGACCCGGGACAGGCGCCTTCTTCACCTTC

v_gene: TRBV25-1
j_gene: TRBJ2-3
abundance: few
d_gene: -
CDR3aa: CASSDSRVGRVSTQYF
CDR3nt: TGTGCCAGCAGTGACTCCCGGGTGGGAAGAGTATCGACGCAGTATTTT

v_gene: TRBV28
j_gene: TRBJ2-2
abundance: -
d_gene: -
CDR3aa: CASSFLYAGELFF
CDR3nt: TGTGCCAGCAGTTTTCTGTACGCCGGGGAGCTGTTTTTT

v_gene: TRBV6-5
j_gene: TRBJ2-3
abundance: few
d_gene: -
CDR3aa: CASSFGGNIASTDTQYF
CDR3nt: TGTGCCAGCAGTTTTGGGGGGAATATTGCTAGCACAGATACGCAGTATTTT

v_gene: TRBV12-3/TRBV12-4
j_gene: TRBJ2-2
abundance: many
d_gene: -
CDR3aa: CASRQQNTGELFF
CDR3nt: TGTGCCAGCAGGCAACAGAACACCGGGGAGCTGTTTTTT

v_gene: TRBV20-1
j_gene: TRBJ2-1
abundance: -
d_gene: -
CDR3aa: CSATGNSYNEQFF
CDR3nt: TGCAGTGCCACAGGCAACTCCTACAATGAGCAGTTCTTC

v_gene: TRBV6-1
j_gene: TRBJ2-2
abundance: few
d_gene: -
CDR3aa: CASRMTGNTGELFF
CDR3nt: TGTGCCAGCAGGATGACAGGGAACACCGGGGAGCTGTTTTTT

v_gene: TRBV7-3
j_gene: TRBJ2-3
abundance: few
d_gene: TRBD2
CDR3aa: CASSPYQRGTTDTQYF
CDR3nt: TGTGCCAGCAGCCCTTATCAGCGGGGGACCACAGATACGCAGTATTTT

v_gene: TRBV28
j_gene: TRBJ1-5
abundance: -
d_gene: -
CDR3aa: CASSPGTLDQPQHF
CDR3nt: TGTGCCAGCAGCCCCGGGACTCTAGATCAGCCCCAGCATTTT

v_gene: TRBV12-3/TRBV12-4
j_gene: TRBJ1-5
abundance: few
d_gene: -
CDR3aa: CASSFAVRTAQHF
CDR3nt: TGTGCCAGCAGTTTTGCGGTACGCACGGCCCAGCATTTT

v_gene: TRBV7-2
j_gene: TRBJ1-1
abundance: many
d_gene: -
CDR3aa: CASSLYSRGDTEAFF
CDR3nt: TGTGCCAGCAGCTTATATAGCAGGGGCGACACTGAAGCTTTCTTT

v_gene: TRBV7-2
j_gene: TRBJ2-7
abundance: -
d_gene: TRBD1
CDR3aa: CASSRTGQESYEQYF
CDR3nt: TGTGCCAGCAGCCGAACGGGACAGGAGTCCTACGAGCAGTACTTC

v_gene: TRBV4-2
j_gene: TRBJ1-4
abundance: -
d_gene: -
CDR3aa: CASSLSITRSNEKLFF
CDR3nt: TGTGCCAGCAGCCTATCCATCACTCGAAGCAATGAAAAACTGTTTTTT

v_gene: TRBV27
j_gene: TRBJ2-3
abundance: -
d_gene: TRBD2
CDR3aa: CASSLFLAEGDTQYF
CDR3nt: TGTGCCAGCAGTTTATTTCTAGCGGAGGGAGATACGCAGTATTTT

v_gene: TRBV12-3/TRBV12-4
j_gene: TRBJ1-2
abundance: many
d_gene: -
CDR3aa: CASSREDPYYGYTF
CDR3nt: TGTGCCAGCAGTAGAGAGGACCCTTACTATGGCTACACCTTC

v_gene: TRBV29-1
j_gene: TRBJ1-4
abundance: many
d_gene: -
CDR3aa: CSVAIRSTNEKLFF
CDR3nt: TGCAGCGTTGCCATCCGCTCAACTAATGAAAAACTGTTTTTT